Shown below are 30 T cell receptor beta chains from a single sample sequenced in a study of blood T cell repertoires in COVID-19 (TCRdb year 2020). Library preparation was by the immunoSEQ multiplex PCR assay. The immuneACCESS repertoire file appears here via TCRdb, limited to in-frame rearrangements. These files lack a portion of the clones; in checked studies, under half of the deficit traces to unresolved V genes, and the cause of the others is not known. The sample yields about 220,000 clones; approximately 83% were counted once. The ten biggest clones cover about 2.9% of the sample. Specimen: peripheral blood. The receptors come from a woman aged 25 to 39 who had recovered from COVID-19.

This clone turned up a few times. CDR3 protein: CASSHQGYEQYF. Here the CDR3 DNA reads TGTGCCAGCAGCCACCAGGGGTACGAGCAGTACTTC. V and J are TRBV3-1 (or the pseudogene TRBV3-2) and TRBJ2-7, with D possibly TRBD1 on 6 matching bases. CDR1 is LGHDT, CDR2 YNNKEL, per germline (reference sequence). This CDR3 is built from 12 residues. Trimming took off 3 bases at V and 4 bases at J, with 7 bases between the two ends.

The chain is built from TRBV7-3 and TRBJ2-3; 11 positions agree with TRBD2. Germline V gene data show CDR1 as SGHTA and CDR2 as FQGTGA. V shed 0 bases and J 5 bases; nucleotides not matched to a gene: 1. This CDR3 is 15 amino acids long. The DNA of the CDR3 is TGTGCCAGCAGCTTAACAGGGACTAGCGGAGATACGCAGTATTTT. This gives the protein CASSLTGTSGDTQYF.

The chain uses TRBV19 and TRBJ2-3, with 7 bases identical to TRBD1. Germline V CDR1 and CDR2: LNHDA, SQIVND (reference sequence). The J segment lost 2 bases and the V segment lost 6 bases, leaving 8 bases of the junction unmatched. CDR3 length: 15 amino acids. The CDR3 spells CASSTTGWHTDTQYF. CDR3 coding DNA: TGTGCCAGTAGCACGACAGGGTGGCACACAGATACGCAGTATTTT.

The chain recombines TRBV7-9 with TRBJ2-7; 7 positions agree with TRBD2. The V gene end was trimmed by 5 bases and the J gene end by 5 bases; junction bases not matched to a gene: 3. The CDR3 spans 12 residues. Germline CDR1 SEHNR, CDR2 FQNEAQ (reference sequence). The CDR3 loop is CASSQGTNEQYF. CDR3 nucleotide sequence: TGTGCCAGCAGCCAAGGGACTAACGAGCAGTACTTC.

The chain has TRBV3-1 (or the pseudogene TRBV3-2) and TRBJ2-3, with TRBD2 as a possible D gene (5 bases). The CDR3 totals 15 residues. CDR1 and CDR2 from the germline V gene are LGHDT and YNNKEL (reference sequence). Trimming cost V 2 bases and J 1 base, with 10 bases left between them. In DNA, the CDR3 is TGTGCCAGCAGCCAAACAGCGGAGGGCACAGATACGCAGTATTTT. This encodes CASSQTAEGTDTQYF.

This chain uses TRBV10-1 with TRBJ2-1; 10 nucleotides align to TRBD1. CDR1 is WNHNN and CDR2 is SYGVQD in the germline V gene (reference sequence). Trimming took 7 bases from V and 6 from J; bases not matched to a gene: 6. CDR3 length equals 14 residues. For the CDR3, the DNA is TGCGCCAGCACATGGGACAGGGGTGTCAATGAGCAGTTCTTC. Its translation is CASTWDRGVNEQFF.

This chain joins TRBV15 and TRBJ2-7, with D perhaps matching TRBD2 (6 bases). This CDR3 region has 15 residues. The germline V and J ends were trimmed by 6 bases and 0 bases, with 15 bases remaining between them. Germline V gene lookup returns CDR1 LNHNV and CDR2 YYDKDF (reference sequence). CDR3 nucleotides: TGTGCCACCAGGGGCGGGGATGGCACCTCCTACGAGCAGTACTTC. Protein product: CATRGGDGTSYEQYF.

The CDR3 loop reads CASSPHRVGGSTEAFF. The CDR3 region has the DNA TGTGCCAGCAGCCCTCACAGGGTAGGAGGTTCGACTGAAGCTTTCTTT. The J gene is TRBJ1-1, the V gene TRBV9, with a possible D match to TRBD1 (6 bases). CDR1 SGDLS and CDR2 YYNGEE come from the germline V gene. The length of the CDR3 is 16 residues. Trimming shortened V by 4 bases and J by 5 bases, and 21 bases separated the two germline ends.

This CDR3 reads CASGWEVTDTQYF. Here the CDR3 DNA reads TGTGCCAGCGGCTGGGAGGTTACAGATACGCAGTATTTT. This sequence joins TRBV2 and TRBJ2-3, with TRBD2 as a possible D gene (6 bases). Per germline, CDR1 SNHLY and CDR2 FYNNEI. This CDR3 is built from 13 residues. Trimming cost V 8 bases and J 3 bases, with 12 bases left between them.

The CDR3 sequence: CASSRGGEGSPLHF. For the CDR3, the DNA is TGTGCCAGTAGTCGGGGGGGCGAAGGTTCACCCCTCCACTTT. The gene calls are TRBV19 and TRBJ1-6; maybe TRBD1 (6 bases). Germline values: CDR1 LNHDA, CDR2 SQIVND (reference sequence). The V gene lost 5 bases and the J gene lost 9 bases, with 14 bases spanning the gap. CDR3 length: 14 amino acids.

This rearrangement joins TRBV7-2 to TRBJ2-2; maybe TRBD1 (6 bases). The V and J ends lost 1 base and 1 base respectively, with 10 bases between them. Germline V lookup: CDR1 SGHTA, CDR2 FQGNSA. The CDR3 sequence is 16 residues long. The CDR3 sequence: CASSLGGRGNTGELFF. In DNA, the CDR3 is TGTGCCAGCAGCTTAGGGGGCAGGGGGAACACCGGGGAGCTGTTTTTT.

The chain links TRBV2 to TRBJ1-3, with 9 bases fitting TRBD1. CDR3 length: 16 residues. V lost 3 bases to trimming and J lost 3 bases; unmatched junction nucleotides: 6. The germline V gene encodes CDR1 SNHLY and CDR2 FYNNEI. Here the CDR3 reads CASSDQTGGFGNTIYF. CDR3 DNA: TGTGCCAGCAGTGACCAAACAGGGGGCTTTGGAAACACCATATATTTT.

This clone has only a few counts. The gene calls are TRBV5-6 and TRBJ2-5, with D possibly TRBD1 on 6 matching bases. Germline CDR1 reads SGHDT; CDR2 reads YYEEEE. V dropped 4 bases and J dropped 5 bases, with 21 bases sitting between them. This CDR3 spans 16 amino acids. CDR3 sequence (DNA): TGTGCCAGCAGCCCCTCCAGACAGGTGCCCTGGGAGACCCAGTACTTC. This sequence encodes CASSPSRQVPWETQYF.

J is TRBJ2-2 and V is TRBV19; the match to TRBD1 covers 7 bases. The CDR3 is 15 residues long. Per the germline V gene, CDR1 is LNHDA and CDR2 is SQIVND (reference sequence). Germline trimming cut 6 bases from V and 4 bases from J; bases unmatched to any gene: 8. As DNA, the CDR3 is TGTGCCAGTAGGGTGAAGGGGGCCAGCACCGGGGAGCTGTTTTTT. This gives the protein CASRVKGASTGELFF.

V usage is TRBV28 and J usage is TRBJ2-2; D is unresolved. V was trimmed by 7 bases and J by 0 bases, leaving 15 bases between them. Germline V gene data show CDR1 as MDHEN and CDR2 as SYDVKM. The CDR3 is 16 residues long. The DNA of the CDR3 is TGTGCCAGCAAGCGACCAACACCCTCGAACACCGGGGAGCTGTTTTTT. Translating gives CASKRPTPSNTGELFF.

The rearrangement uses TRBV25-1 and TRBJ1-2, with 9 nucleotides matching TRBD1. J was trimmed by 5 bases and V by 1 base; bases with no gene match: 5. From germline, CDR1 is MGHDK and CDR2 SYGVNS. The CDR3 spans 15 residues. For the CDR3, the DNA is TGTGCCAGCAGTGAATGGGCAGACAGGGGGTATGGCTACACCTTC. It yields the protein CASSEWADRGYGYTF.

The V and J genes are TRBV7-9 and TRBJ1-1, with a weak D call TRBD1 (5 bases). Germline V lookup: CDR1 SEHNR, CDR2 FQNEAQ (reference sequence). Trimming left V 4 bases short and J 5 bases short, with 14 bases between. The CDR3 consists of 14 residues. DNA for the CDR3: TGTGCCAGCAGCTCGGCAGGGAACTTAACTGAAGCTTTCTTT. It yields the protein CASSSAGNLTEAFF.

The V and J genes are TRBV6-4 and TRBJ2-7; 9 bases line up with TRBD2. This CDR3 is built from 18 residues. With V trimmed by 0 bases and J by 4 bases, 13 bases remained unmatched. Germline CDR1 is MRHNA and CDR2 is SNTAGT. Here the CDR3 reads CASSDSSGGNPNKYEQYF. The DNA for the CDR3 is TGTGCCAGCAGTGACTCGAGCGGGGGGAACCCTAACAAATACGAGCAGTACTTC.

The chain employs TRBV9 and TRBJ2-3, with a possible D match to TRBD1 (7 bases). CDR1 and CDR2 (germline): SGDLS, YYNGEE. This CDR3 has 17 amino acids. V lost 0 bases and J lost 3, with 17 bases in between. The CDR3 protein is CASSVDSGQEGTDTQYF. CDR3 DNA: TGTGCCAGCAGCGTAGATTCCGGACAGGAGGGTACAGATACGCAGTATTTT. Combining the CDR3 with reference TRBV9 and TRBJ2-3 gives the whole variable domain DSGVTQTPKHLITATGQRVTLRCSPRSGDLSVYWYQQSLDQGLQFLIQYYNGEERAKGNILERFSAQQFPDLHSELNLSSLELGDSALYFCASSVDSGQEGTDTQYFGPGTRLTVL.

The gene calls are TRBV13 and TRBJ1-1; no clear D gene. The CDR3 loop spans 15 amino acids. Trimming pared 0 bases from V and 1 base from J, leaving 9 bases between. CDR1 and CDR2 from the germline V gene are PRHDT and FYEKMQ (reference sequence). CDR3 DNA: TGTGCCAGCAGCTTAGGAACGACACCGAACACTGAAGCTTTCTTT. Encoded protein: CASSLGTTPNTEAFF.

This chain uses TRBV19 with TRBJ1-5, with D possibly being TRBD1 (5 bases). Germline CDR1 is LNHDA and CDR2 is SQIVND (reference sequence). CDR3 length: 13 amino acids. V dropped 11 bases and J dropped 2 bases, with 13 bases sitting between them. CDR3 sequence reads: CAVGERGNQPQHF. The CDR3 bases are TGTGCCGTAGGGGAAAGGGGCAATCAGCCCCAGCATTTT.

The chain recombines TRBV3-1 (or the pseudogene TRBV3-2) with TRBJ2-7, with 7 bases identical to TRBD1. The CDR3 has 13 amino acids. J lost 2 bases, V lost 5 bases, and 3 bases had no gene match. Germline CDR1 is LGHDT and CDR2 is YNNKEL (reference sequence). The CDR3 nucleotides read TGTGCCAGCAGCTTCGGGACAGCCTACGAGCAGTACTTC. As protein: CASSFGTAYEQYF.

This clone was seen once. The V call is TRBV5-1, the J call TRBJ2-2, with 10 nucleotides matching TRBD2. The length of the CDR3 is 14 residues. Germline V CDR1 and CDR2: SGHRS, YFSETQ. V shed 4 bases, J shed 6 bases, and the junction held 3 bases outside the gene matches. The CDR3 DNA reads TGCGCCAGCAGCCCCCTAGCGGGGGCCGGGGAGCTGTTTTTT. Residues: CASSPLAGAGELFF.

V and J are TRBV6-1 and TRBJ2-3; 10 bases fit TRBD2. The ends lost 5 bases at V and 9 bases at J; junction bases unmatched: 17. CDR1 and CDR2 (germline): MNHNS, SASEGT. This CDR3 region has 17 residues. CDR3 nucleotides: TGTGCCAGCAGTAAAGGATGGAGCGGGGGGGCCCCCGGCACGCAGTATTTT. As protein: CASSKGWSGGAPGTQYF.

The CDR3 sequence: CASSYRVYSEAFF. CDR3 coding DNA: TGTGCCAGCAGTTACAGGGTTTATTCTGAAGCTTTCTTT. V is TRBV27 and J is TRBJ1-1, with D possibly matching TRBD1 (6 bases). The V end lost 4 bases, the J end lost 6 bases, and 12 bases lay between the germline ends. The CDR3 consists of 13 residues. Per the germline V gene, CDR1 is MNHEY and CDR2 is SMNVEV (reference sequence).

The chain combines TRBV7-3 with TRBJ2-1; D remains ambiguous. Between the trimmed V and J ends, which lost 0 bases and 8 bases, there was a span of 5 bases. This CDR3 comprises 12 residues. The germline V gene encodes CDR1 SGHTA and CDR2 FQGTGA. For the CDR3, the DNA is TGTGCCAGCAGCTTAACGGGCGATGAGCAGTTCTTC. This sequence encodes CASSLTGDEQFF.

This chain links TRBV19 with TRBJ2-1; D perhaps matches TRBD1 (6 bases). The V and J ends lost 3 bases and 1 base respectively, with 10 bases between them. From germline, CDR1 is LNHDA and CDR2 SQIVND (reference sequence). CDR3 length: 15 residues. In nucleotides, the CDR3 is TGTGCCAGTAGTATGTCAGGGGCTTCCTACAATGAGCAGTTCTTC. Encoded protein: CASSMSGASYNEQFF.

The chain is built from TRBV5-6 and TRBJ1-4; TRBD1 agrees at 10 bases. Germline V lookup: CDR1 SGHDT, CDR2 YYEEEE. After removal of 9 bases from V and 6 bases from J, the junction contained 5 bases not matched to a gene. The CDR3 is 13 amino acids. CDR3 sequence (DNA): TGTGCCACCACCGGGACAGGGGATGAAAAACTGTTTTTT. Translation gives CATTGTGDEKLFF.

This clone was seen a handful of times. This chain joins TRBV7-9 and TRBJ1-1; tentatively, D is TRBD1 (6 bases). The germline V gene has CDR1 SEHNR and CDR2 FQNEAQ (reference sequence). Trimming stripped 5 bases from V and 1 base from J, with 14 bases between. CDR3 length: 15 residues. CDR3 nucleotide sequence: TGTGCCAGCAGCGACTCAGGGGTTTCGAACACTGAAGCTTTCTTT. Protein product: CASSDSGVSNTEAFF.

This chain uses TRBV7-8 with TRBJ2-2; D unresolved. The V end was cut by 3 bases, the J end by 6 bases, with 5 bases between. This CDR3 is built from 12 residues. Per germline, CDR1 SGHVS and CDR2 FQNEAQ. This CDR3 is CASSFESGELFF. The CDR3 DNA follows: TGTGCCAGCAGCTTTGAGTCCGGGGAGCTGTTTTTT.